These 13 T cell receptor beta chains were sequenced from one sample in a study of shared clonotypes between healthy human individuals. Here immunoSEQ multiplex PCR was the method, and the copy in TCRdb shows in-frame clones only, minus some. The sample includes 1,500,000 or so clones, 97% to 99% of them seen just once. Sequenced sample: naive CD4+ T cells sorted from blood. The subset: CD45RA+ positively selected. Receptors originate from a man younger than 40 in good health.

The CDR3 coding sequence is TGCGCCAGCAGCTTAGGATTTGGCAGGACTAACACCGGGGAGCTGTTTTTT. Its protein product is CASSLGFGRTNTGELFF. The chain carries TRBV5-1 and TRBJ2-2; tentative D call: TRBD2 (5 bases). The germline gives CDR1 SGHRS, CDR2 YFSETQ. With 2 bases removed from V and 2 bases from J, the gap between germline ends came to 16 bases. The CDR3 contains 17 residues.

The chain employs TRBV9 and TRBJ2-1; 7 bases match TRBD2. Per germline, CDR1 SGDLS and CDR2 YYNGEE. The CDR3 has 13 residues. After removal of 5 bases from V and 8 bases from J, the junction contained 7 bases not matched to a gene. The CDR3 DNA follows: TGTGCCAGCAGGCCGGTGGGGAGGGATGAGCAGTTCTTC. Amino acid sequence: CASRPVGRDEQFF.

This sequence joins TRBV6-5 and TRBJ2-1; no clear D gene. V was shortened by 7 bases and J by 0 bases, with 10 bases between the two germline ends. The germline V gene encodes CDR1 MNHEY and CDR2 SVGAGI. The length of the CDR3 is 14 residues. The CDR3 is CASTRASSYNEQFF. CDR3 in DNA: TGTGCCAGCACCCGCGCGAGCTCCTACAATGAGCAGTTCTTC.

The chain couples TRBV7-5 to TRBJ1-3. TRBV7-5 is annotated as a pseudogene. The CDR3 totals 21 residues. The CDR3 sequence: CARSATQDAYYGATSGNTIYF. Written as DNA, the CDR3 is TGTGCCAGAAGCGCAACGCAGGACGCCTACTACGGTGCTACCTCTGGAAACACCATATATTTT.

The rearrangement links TRBV10-1 to TRBJ2-2; TRBD1 is a possible D gene (5 bases). This CDR3 spans 14 amino acids. Germline loops: CDR1 WNHNN, CDR2 SYGVQD (reference sequence). V gave up 6 bases and J gave up 3 bases, with 11 bases separating them. CDR3 in amino acids: CASRKLQDTGELFF. CDR3 nucleotides: TGCGCCAGCAGAAAACTACAGGACACCGGGGAGCTGTTTTTT.

V usage is TRBV9 and J usage is TRBJ2-1, with 10 positions matching TRBD2. The CDR3 extends over 16 amino acids. Germline trimming cut 4 bases from V and 3 bases from J; bases unmatched to any gene: 7. Germline lookup yields CDR1 SGDLS and CDR2 YYNGEE. The CDR3 DNA sequence: TGTGCCAGCAGCAAAACCGGGACTAGCGACTACAATGAGCAGTTCTTC. The encoded protein is CASSKTGTSDYNEQFF.

With regard to this clone: The sample contains more than one DNA sequence encoding this CDR3. The J gene is TRBJ2-7, the V gene TRBV18, with 7 bases lining up with TRBD1. CDR3 length: 13 residues. Unmatched junction bases numbered 1, after V lost 4 bases and J lost 1 base. Germline V gene data show CDR1 as KGHSH and CDR2 as LQKENI. The CDR3 loop is CASSQGQSYEQYF. CDR3 sequence (DNA): TGTGCCAGCTCACAGGGACAGTCCTACGAGCAGTACTTC.

The chain combines TRBV29-1 with TRBJ2-1, with 12 bases aligning to TRBD2. V lost 2 bases, J lost 15 bases, and 8 bases stayed unmatched. CDR1 and CDR2 (germline): SQVTM, ANQGSEA. The CDR3 runs to 13 residues. CDR3 nucleotides: TGCAGCGTTGAATCTAGCGGGAGGGCCTTTCGGTTCTTC. Amino acid sequence: CSVESSGRAFRFF.

This chain connects TRBV5-8 to TRBJ2-7; 10 nucleotides match TRBD2. CDR1 is SGHTS, CDR2 YDEGEE, per germline. This CDR3 comprises 15 residues. V gave up 0 bases and J gave up 4 bases; unmatched junction bases: 4. CDR3 DNA sequence: TGTGCCAGCAGCTTGGTGACTAGCGGGCGGTACGAGCAGTACTTC. Protein product: CASSLVTSGRYEQYF.

The CDR3 is CASSSAPRGSGTQYF. The CDR3 DNA sequence: TGTGCCAGCAGCTCTGCCCCCAGGGGCAGCGGGACCCAGTACTTC. V is TRBV5-5 and J is TRBJ2-5; possible D gene TRBD1, 6 bases. V was clipped by 3 bases and J by 7 bases, with 19 bases between them. Per germline, CDR1 SGHKS and CDR2 YYEKEE (reference sequence). CDR3 size: 15 residues.

V usage is TRBV2 and J usage is TRBJ1-1; TRBD1 matches 10 bases. V was pared by 6 bases and J by 4 bases, with 5 bases of the junction left unmatched. The CDR3 spans 14 residues. In germline, CDR1 is SNHLY, CDR2 FYNNEI. CDR3 in amino acids: CASSQDRGRTEAFF. The CDR3, as DNA: TGTGCCAGCAGCCAAGACAGGGGGCGCACTGAAGCTTTCTTT.

This chain uses TRBV10-2 with TRBJ2-5; either TRBD1 or TRBD2 may supply D (5 bases each). The ends were cut back, 4 bases at V and 5 bases at J, with 17 bases in the middle. The germline V gene has CDR1 WSHSY and CDR2 SAAADI. This CDR3 contains 15 residues. CDR3 in amino acids: CASSVGVSWGETQYF. In DNA, the CDR3 is TGCGCCAGCAGTGTAGGGGTTAGCTGGGGGGAGACCCAGTACTTC.

This clone was found once. The chain links TRBV4-1 to TRBJ2-5; 8 positions match TRBD2. Germline lookup yields CDR1 MGHRA and CDR2 YSYEKL. J lost 4 bases, V lost 0 bases, and 7 bases had no gene match. The CDR3 length is 16 residues. The CDR3 nucleotides read TGCGCCAGCAGCCAAGATAGGGCGGGAGGACGAGAGACCCAGTACTTC. Translation gives CASSQDRAGGRETQYF.